Listed below are T cell receptor beta chains from one sample, sequenced in a study of blood T cells in healthy people across ages. One entry per CDR3 protein, called by TCRdb with MiXCR from the 5' RACE reads. Among around 580,000 distinct CDR3 sequences, about 45% were seen once, and the ten largest hold 20% to 25%. Material for sequencing was blood. The receptors here all came from an elderly man in good health. The CDR3 runs from the conserved cysteine through the conserved F or W. Each record gives: J gene, V gene, D gene, clone size, CDR3 protein, CDR3 DNA. A D gene is named only where the DNA matches it firmly. For some rows the clone size is stated as once, few or many, or as a class when expanded; others skip it.

TRBJ2-5 | TRBV5-1 | TRBD2 | few | CASSPQGLAGVYETQYF | TGCGCCAGCAGCCCCCAGGGACTAGCGGGAGTTTATGAGACCCAGTACTTC
TRBJ1-1 | TRBV7-9 | . | . | CVSSLEEAGAFF | TGTGTCAGCAGCTTAGAGGAGGCAGGAGCTTTCTTT
TRBJ1-2 | TRBV7-2 | TRBD1 | few | CASSLGGQGRNYGYTF | TGTGCCAGCAGCTTAGGGGGACAGGGGCGTAACTATGGCTACACCTTC
TRBJ1-1 | TRBV29-1 | . | few | CTRTGGNTEAFF | TGCACCAGAACCGGGGGTAACACTGAAGCTTTCTTT
TRBJ2-7 | TRBV7-2 | . | few | CASSLERGWGTGSYEQYF | TGTGCCAGCAGCTTAGAAAGGGGGTGGGGTACTGGCTCCTACGAGCAGTACTTC
TRBJ1-5 | TRBV7-2 | . | . | CASSPGPAGHQPQHF | TGTGCCAGCAGCCCGGGGCCTGCGGGTCATCAGCCCCAGCATTTT
TRBJ2-3 | TRBV11-2 | . | . | CASSLALTDTQYF | TGTGCCAGCAGCTTAGCGCTGACAGATACGCAGTATTTT
TRBJ1-4 | TRBV29-1 | . | . | CSVGAMVPNEKLFF | TGCAGCGTTGGGGCGATGGTACCTAATGAAAAACTGTTTTTT
TRBJ2-5 | TRBV7-2 | TRBD1 | . | CASSQATGPQETQYF | TGTGCCAGCAGCCAGGCGACAGGGCCTCAAGAGACCCAGTACTTC
TRBJ1-6 | TRBV7-2 | . | . | CASNPQAWYNSPLHF | TGTGCCAGCAACCCCCAGGCCTGGTATAATTCACCCCTCCACTTT
TRBJ2-1 | TRBV6-6 | . | . | CASKQGTTYNEQFF | TGTGCCAGCAAGCAGGGAACCACCTACAATGAGCAGTTCTTC
TRBJ2-5 | TRBV20-1 | . | . | CSARDLTEPQETQYF | TGCAGTGCTAGAGATCTTACAGAGCCTCAAGAGACCCAGTACTTC
TRBJ2-5 | TRBV24-1 | TRBD2 | . | CATSDSQVVAGKTQYF | TGTGCCACCAGTGATTCCCAGGTGGTAGCGGGAAAGACCCAGTACTTC
TRBJ1-6 | TRBV7-8 | . | many | CASTPGSSYNSPLHF | TGTGCCAGCACACCGGGGAGCTCCTATAATTCACCCCTCCACTTT
TRBJ2-3 | TRBV7-2 | . | few | CASRRQGPDTQYF | TGTGCCAGCCGCAGGCAGGGCCCAGATACGCAGTATTTT
TRBJ2-6 | TRBV9 | . | many | CASSVALLTGRLAGANVLTF | TGTGCCAGCAGCGTAGCCCTTTTGACAGGGAGGTTGGCTGGGGCCAACGTCCTGACTTTC
TRBJ2-1 | TRBV6-1 | TRBD2 | . | CASSVMGLAGGNEQFF | TGTGCCAGCAGTGTAATGGGACTAGCGGGGGGTAATGAGCAGTTCTTC
TRBJ1-2 | TRBV12-3/TRBV12-4 | . | . | CASNRGGAGHYGYTF | TGTGCCAGCAACAGAGGAGGGGCGGGTCACTATGGCTACACCTTC
TRBJ2-1 | TRBV2 | TRBD2 | . | CASGLAGVWGEQFF | TGTGCCAGCGGACTAGCGGGGGTCTGGGGTGAGCAGTTCTTC
TRBJ2-3 | TRBV20-1 | TRBD2 | . | CSATRTSGRKTAQYF | TGCAGTGCTACCCGGACTAGCGGGAGGAAGACGGCGCAGTATTTT
TRBJ1-2 | TRBV7-2 | . | few | CASSLEGGGSNYGYTF | TGTGCCAGCAGCTTAGAAGGGGGAGGCAGCAACTATGGCTACACCTTC
TRBJ1-1 | TRBV12-3/TRBV12-4 | . | . | CASSTDRWNTEAFF | TGTGCCAGCAGTACCGACAGGTGGAACACTGAAGCTTTCTTT
TRBJ2-7 | TRBV6-6 | . | many | CASSYAGTLYEQYF | TGTGCCAGCAGTTACGCTGGGACCCTATACGAGCAGTACTTC
TRBJ2-1 | TRBV21-1 | . | . | CASSTRFRVRGEQFF | TGTGCCAGCAGCACCAGATTCCGTGTCAGGGGGGAGCAGTTCTTC
TRBJ2-1 | TRBV7-2 | TRBD2 | . | CASRAGGVPYNEQFF | TGTGCCAGCAGGGCCGGGGGGGTCCCCTACAATGAGCAGTTCTTC
TRBJ1-2 | TRBV24-1 | . | . | CATSDPGAGGYTF | TGTGCCACCAGTGATCCGGGGGCTGGAGGCTACACCTTC
TRBJ2-7 | TRBV12-5 | TRBD1 | . | CASGFTGVHEQYF | TGTGCTAGTGGATTCACAGGGGTGCACGAGCAGTACTTC
TRBJ1-2 | TRBV9 | TRBD1 | . | CASTRGEGRYTF | TGTGCCAGCACCAGGGGGGAGGGGAGATACACCTTC
TRBJ1-5 | TRBV12-3/TRBV12-4 | TRBD1 | . | CASSRTGGQHF | TGTGCCAGCAGCAGGACAGGGGGTCAGCATTTT
TRBJ2-1 | TRBV10-3 | TRBD1 | . | CAISAGGGQGNEQFF | TGTGCCATCAGTGCTGGGGGCGGACAGGGGAATGAGCAGTTCTTC
TRBJ2-2 | TRBV7-2 | . | . | CASSLDVNRLSTGELFF | TGTGCCAGCAGCTTAGATGTTAACAGACTAAGCACCGGGGAGCTGTTTTTT
TRBJ2-7 | TRBV28 | . | . | CASSFVRFEQYF | TGTGCCAGCAGTTTTGTAAGGTTCGAGCAGTACTTC
TRBJ2-7 | TRBV11-2 | . | . | CASSFGSGGYEQYF | TGTGCCAGCAGCTTTGGTAGTGGGGGATACGAGCAGTACTTC
TRBJ2-5 | TRBV9 | . | . | CASSEGPGEQYF | TGTGCCAGCAGCGAGGGGCCAGGAGAGCAGTACTTC
TRBJ1-2 | TRBV20-1 | . | . | CSARGTDNYGYTF | TGCAGTGCTAGAGGGACAGATAACTATGGCTACACCTTC
TRBJ2-1 | TRBV3-1 | TRBD2 | . | CASSHLLAGAYNEQFF | TGTGCCAGCAGCCACCTCCTAGCGGGGGCTTACAATGAGCAGTTCTTC
TRBJ2-1 | TRBV7-8 | . | . | CASSKTSLGGEQFF | TGTGCCAGCAGCAAGACTAGTCTTGGGGGTGAGCAGTTCTTC
TRBJ2-7 | TRBV27 | . | . | CASSLGTANVQYF | TGTGCCAGCAGTTTAGGGACGGCTAATGTGCAGTACTTC
TRBJ2-7 | TRBV27 | TRBD2 | . | CASTAGGLMNEQYF | TGTGCCAGCACGGCGGGAGGCCTTATGAACGAGCAGTACTTC
TRBJ1-1 | TRBV27 | TRBD1 | . | CASKEGQGVTEAFF | TGTGCCAGCAAAGAGGGACAGGGGGTCACTGAAGCTTTCTTT
TRBJ2-1 | TRBV6-8 | . | . | CATIRVPLNEQFF | TGTGCCACAATCCGGGTCCCCTTGAATGAGCAGTTCTTC
TRBJ1-1 | TRBV5-1 | TRBD1 | . | CASSDPGGRAEAFF | TGCGCCAGCAGCGACCCAGGGGGGCGGGCTGAAGCTTTCTTT
TRBJ2-3 | TRBV11-2 | TRBD2 | once | CASSYTSGRSLPDTQYF | TGTGCCAGCAGTTACACGAGCGGGAGAAGCCTGCCAGATACGCAGTATTTT
TRBJ2-5 | TRBV6-2/TRBV6-3 | . | . | CASRTAVRAAETQYF | TGTGCCAGCCGAACTGCGGTGAGGGCCGCGGAGACCCAGTACTTC
TRBJ2-3 | TRBV3-1 | TRBD2 | many | CASSQDWSGGATDTQYF | TGTGCCAGCAGCCAAGATTGGAGCGGGGGGGCGACAGATACGCAGTATTTT
TRBJ1-5 | TRBV6-5 | TRBD1 | . | CASSSPGGNQPQHF | TGTGCCAGCAGTTCCCCAGGGGGGAATCAGCCCCAGCATTTT
TRBJ1-2 | TRBV4-3 | TRBD1 | . | CASSQDSTGGHYGYTF | TGCGCCAGCAGCCAAGATTCGACAGGGGGGCACTATGGCTACACCTTC
TRBJ2-7 | TRBV11-2 | . | . | CASSLLLGGPRESNEQYF | TGTGCCAGCAGCTTACTTCTTGGGGGGCCCCGAGAGTCCAACGAGCAGTACTTC